Here is one T cell receptor (beta chain) with its context. This sample was included in a study of blood T cell repertoires in COVID-19. Across the whole study: Sites in the United States, Italy and Spain provided acute and convalescent COVID-19 samples.

As processed by the authors: For nucleated cells, counts were estimated from reference gene primer amplification. Profiled with immunoSEQ multiplex PCR; TCRdb holds only in-frame clones, not every one. V and J calls and clone size are given by that table; D and trimming were obtained from the DNA. In the table there are more than 140,000 clones, about 86% of which are singletons. CDR3 length equals 16 residues. Germline CDR1 and CDR2: WSHSY and SAAADI. V trimming: 6 bases; J trimming: 1 base; junction bases outside the gene matches: 8. This TCR was recovered from a woman aged 55-70 years with acute or convalescent COVID-19. The V call is TRBV10-2, the J call TRBJ2-5; 10 bases are a match to TRBD2. What was sequenced was peripheral blood. The chain's CDR3 is CASSRTSGAIQETQYF. CDR3 DNA: TGCGCCAGCAGCCGTACTAGCGGGGCGATCCAAGAGACCCAGTACTTC.